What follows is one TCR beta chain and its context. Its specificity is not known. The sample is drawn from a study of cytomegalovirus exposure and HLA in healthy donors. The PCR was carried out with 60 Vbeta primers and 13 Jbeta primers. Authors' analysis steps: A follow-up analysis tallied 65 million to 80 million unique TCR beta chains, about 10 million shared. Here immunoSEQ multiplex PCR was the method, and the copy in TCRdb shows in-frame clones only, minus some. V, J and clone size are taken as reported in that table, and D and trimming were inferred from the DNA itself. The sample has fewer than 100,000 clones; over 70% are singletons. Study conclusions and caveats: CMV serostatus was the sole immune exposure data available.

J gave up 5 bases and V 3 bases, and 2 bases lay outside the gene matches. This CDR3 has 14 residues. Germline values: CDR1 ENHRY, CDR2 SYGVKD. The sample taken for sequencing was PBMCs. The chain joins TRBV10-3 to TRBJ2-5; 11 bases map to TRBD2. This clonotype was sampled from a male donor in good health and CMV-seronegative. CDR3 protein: CAISELAGVETQYF. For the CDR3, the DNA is TGTGCCATCAGTGAACTAGCGGGGGTGGAGACCCAGTACTTC.